These 15 T cell receptor beta chains share one sample of origin, sequenced in a study of CD8+ T cells in alopecia areata. cDNA reverse transcribed from extracted RNA served as the sequencing template. The method was immunoSEQ multiplex PCR; TCRdb's version includes in-frame clones alone and lacks a portion of them. The repertoire consists of fewer than 200,000 clones, with around 64% occurring once and the leading ten covering over 9.5%. Sequencing used CD8+ T cells sorted from blood, obtained at week 0. The origin of the receptors is a human donor with alopecia areata.

This chain connects TRBV29-1 to TRBJ1-2; perhaps TRBD1 as D (5 bases). The CDR3 runs to 14 residues. Germline V CDR1 and CDR2: SQVTM, ANQGSEA. Trimming took 2 bases from V and 3 from J, leaving 13 bases between them. As DNA, the CDR3 is TGCAGCGTTGAAACGCGACCGGGGGACTATGGCTACACCTTC. Its protein is CSVETRPGDYGYTF.

The chain employs TRBV15 and TRBJ1-4; D is perhaps TRBD1 (5 bases). Germline CDR1 is LNHNV and CDR2 is YYDKDF (reference sequence). This CDR3 has 12 residues. V was pared by 5 bases and J by 8 bases, with 9 bases between. This chain's CDR3 is CATSGQEEKLFF. In DNA form, the CDR3 reads TGTGCCACCAGCGGACAAGAGGAAAAACTGTTTTTT.

This clone appeared a single time. The gene calls are TRBV4-1 and TRBJ1-2; D not resolved. The length of the CDR3 is 13 residues. V lost 3 bases and J 8 bases, leaving 13 bases between the germline ends. The germline gives CDR1 MGHRA, CDR2 YSYEKL. The CDR3 here is CASSQVTSRGYTF. Written as DNA, the CDR3 is TGCGCCAGCAGCCAGGTAACTTCACGAGGCTACACCTTC.

J is TRBJ2-5 and V is TRBV25-1; no reliable D call. Germline CDR1 MGHDK, CDR2 SYGVNS. Trimming cost V 10 bases and J 4 bases, with 10 bases left between them. The CDR3 consists of 11 residues. CDR3 DNA: TGTGCCACCCAGGCCGGAGAGACCCAGTACTTC. This translates into CATQAGETQYF.

J is TRBJ2-5 and V is TRBV5-6; no firm D call. Germline values: CDR1 SGHDT, CDR2 YYEEEE. The CDR3 runs 12 residues. Trimming removed 4 bases from V and 1 base from J, with 5 bases in between. In DNA form, the CDR3 reads TGTGCCAGCAGCCAGACCCAAGAGACCCAGTACTTC. It is translated as CASSQTQETQYF. The full variable domain, with the rest looked up from reference TRBV5-6 and TRBJ2-5, is DAGVTQSPTHLIKTRGQQVTLRCSPKSGHDTVSWYQQALGQGPQFIFQYYEEEERQRGNFPDRFSGHQFPNYSSELNVNALLLGDSALYLCASSQTQETQYFGPGTRLLVL.

This clone has just one count. The genes are TRBV6-1 and TRBJ1-2, with D maybe TRBD1 (5 bases). The CDR3 consists of 15 residues. V was shortened by 10 bases and J by 4 bases, with 22 bases between the two germline ends. CDR1 is MNHNS and CDR2 is SASEGT in the germline V gene. The CDR3 DNA follows: TGTGCCACACACTTGGGGGGGGTATTTGGCTATGGCTACACCTTC. Translation: CATHLGGVFGYGYTF.

The chain links TRBV29-1 to TRBJ2-7; D possibly matches TRBD1 or TRBD2 (5 bases each). The CDR3 is 15 residues long. V lost 0 bases and J lost 0, with 12 bases in between. The V gene's germline CDR1 is SQVTM and CDR2 ANQGSEA. DNA for the CDR3: TGCAGCGTTGAAGAGAGGGGCCAGAGCTCCTACGAGCAGTACTTC. Translating gives CSVEERGQSSYEQYF.

The chain combines TRBV30 with TRBJ1-5, with D uncertain. The ends were cut back, 1 base at V and 4 bases at J, with 8 bases in the middle. CDR3 length equals 13 residues. Germline CDR1 GTSNPN, CDR2 SVGIG (reference sequence). CDR3 coding DNA: TGTGCCTGGAGTGGGATCGATAATCAGCCCCAGCATTTT. Its protein is CAWSGIDNQPQHF.

V usage is TRBV5-1 and J usage is TRBJ2-3, with unresolved D. V was trimmed by 4 bases and J by 1 base, leaving 13 bases between them. Looked up from germline, CDR1 is SGHRS and CDR2 is YFSETQ. CDR3 length: 15 amino acids. The CDR3 DNA follows: TGCGCCAGCAGCCTTACACCCTCTGGCACAGATACGCAGTATTTT. Protein product: CASSLTPSGTDTQYF.

The gene calls are TRBV4-3 and TRBJ1-1; 8 nucleotides align to TRBD1. The CDR3 is 15 residues long. CDR1 is LGHNA, CDR2 YSLEER, per germline. V was pared by 4 bases and J by 0 bases, with 4 bases of the junction left unmatched. The CDR3 is CASSRRQGLNTEAFF. DNA for the CDR3: TGCGCCAGCAGCCGACGACAGGGGCTGAACACTGAAGCTTTCTTT.

This chain connects TRBV29-1 to TRBJ2-4; D gene unclear. Germline CDR1 SQVTM, CDR2 ANQGSEA. Between the trimmed V and J ends, which lost 0 bases and 1 base, there was a span of 10 bases. This CDR3 has 15 residues. The CDR3 is CSVEDPWQAKNIQYF. CDR3 nucleotides: TGCAGCGTTGAAGATCCTTGGCAGGCCAAAAACATTCAGTACTTC.

The chain links TRBV13 to TRBJ2-1, with D possibly TRBD2 on 6 matching bases. There are 15 residues in the CDR3. V shed 5 bases and J shed 1 base, with 12 bases lying between them. Germline V gives CDR1 PRHDT, CDR2 FYEKMQ (reference sequence). The CDR3 DNA reads TGTGCCAGCAGCCAAATAGCGGCGTCCTACAATGAGCAGTTCTTC. Translated: CASSQIAASYNEQFF.

This chain uses TRBV30 with TRBJ2-6; maybe TRBD2 (5 bases). Trimming removed 0 bases from V and 4 bases from J, with 10 bases in between. The CDR3 extends over 15 amino acids. CDR1 is GTSNPN, CDR2 SVGIG, per germline (reference sequence). The CDR3 DNA reads as TGTGCCTGGAGTGTAGTCCTAGCCGGGGCCAACGTCCTGACTTTC. Translation: CAWSVVLAGANVLTF.

The rearrangement links TRBV25-1 to TRBJ2-5, with TRBD2 matching over 10 bases. CDR1 is MGHDK and CDR2 is SYGVNS in the germline V gene. The CDR3 covers 15 residues. The V segment lost 3 bases and the J segment 1 base; nucleotides outside the gene matches: 2. In DNA form, the CDR3 reads TGTGCCAGCAGTGAGTGGACTAGCGGCCAAGAGACCCAGTACTTC. Its protein product is CASSEWTSGQETQYF.

The chain employs TRBV1 and TRBJ2-5. TRBV1 is reported as a pseudogene. The CDR3 is 14 amino acids. The CDR3 region is CTSSQEVPRETQYF. CDR3 in DNA: TGCACCAGCAGCCAAGAGGTGCCTCGTGAGACCCAGTACTTC.